This passage covers 16 T cell receptor beta chains from one sample sequenced in a study of blood T cell repertoires in COVID-19. Sequenced by immunoSEQ multiplex PCR; TCRdb stores in-frame clones only, minus some. This table has fewer than 250,000 clones, about 90% appearing once. The sequencing input was PBMCs or T cells enriched from blood (not recorded which). All receptors derive from a man aged 25-45 years who had been exposed to COVID-19.

The CDR3 DNA is TGCGCCAGCAGCCAAGGAGGTTCTAACTATGGCTACACCTTC. Its protein is CASSQGGSNYGYTF. The rearrangement joins TRBV4-1 to TRBJ1-2, with D unclear. The germline V gene has CDR1 MGHRA and CDR2 YSYEKL. The germline V and J ends were trimmed by 1 base and 0 bases, with 6 bases remaining between them. The CDR3 length is 14 residues.

V gene TRBV18 combines with J gene TRBJ1-1; D remains unclear. The CDR3 loop spans 13 amino acids. Deletions cut 5 bases from V and 6 bases from J, with 13 bases between. Looked up from germline, CDR1 is KGHSH and CDR2 is LQKENI. The CDR3 DNA reads TGTGCCAGCTCATCAACGGACGGGGCTGAAGCTTTCTTT. This codes for CASSSTDGAEAFF.

The sample holds one count of this clone. In the same sample, other DNA sequences code for this CDR3. The gene calls are TRBV3-1 (or the pseudogene TRBV3-2) and TRBJ2-5; TRBD2 agrees at 8 bases. The junction had 8 bases not matched to a gene; V was cut back by 6 bases and J by 5 bases. This CDR3 comprises 14 residues. The germline V gene has CDR1 LGHDT and CDR2 YNNKEL (reference sequence). The CDR3 region is CASRLTGGGETQYF. The DNA of the CDR3 is TGTGCCAGCAGGCTAACGGGGGGGGGCGAGACCCAGTACTTC.

The rearrangement uses TRBV7-2 and TRBJ1-1; the match to TRBD1 covers 12 bases. Germline V CDR1 and CDR2: SGHTA, FQGNSA. V lost 4 bases and J lost 0; bases outside the gene matches: 3. This CDR3 has 16 amino acids. The CDR3 is CASSSGQGAVNTEAFF. CDR3 DNA sequence: TGTGCCAGCAGCTCGGGACAGGGGGCGGTGAACACTGAAGCTTTCTTT.

This sequence joins TRBV20-1 and TRBJ1-6, with TRBD1 as a possible D gene (5 bases). V was shortened by 6 bases and J by 19 bases, with 16 bases between the two germline ends. Germline CDR1 is DFQATT and CDR2 is SNEGSKA (reference sequence). This CDR3 is built from 10 residues. CDR3 sequence: CSALFRDLHF. In nucleotides, the CDR3 is TGCAGTGCCCTTTTCCGGGACTTACACTTT.

The V gene is TRBV9, the J gene TRBJ1-2; TRBD1 might be the D (6 bases). V was cut by 6 bases and J by 4 bases, with 25 bases left in between. The CDR3 is 17 amino acids. Germline CDR1 is SGDLS and CDR2 is YYNGEE. Here the CDR3 reads CASKGGTGGATTYGYTF. The CDR3 region has the DNA TGTGCCAGCAAGGGCGGCACGGGGGGGGCAACGACCTATGGCTACACCTTC.

The rearrangement uses TRBV9 and TRBJ1-2; D is unclear. This CDR3 region has 15 residues. V lost 3 bases and J lost 1, with 13 bases in between. Per the germline V gene, CDR1 is SGDLS and CDR2 is YYNGEE. CDR3 nucleotide sequence: TGTGCCAGCAGCGCGAGACGGAGTTATAACTATGGCTACACCTTC. It codes for CASSARRSYNYGYTF.

CDR3 in DNA: TGTGCCACCAGCAGAGATCTGCGACAGGCTAATGAAAAACTGTTTTTT. Translating it yields CATSRDLRQANEKLFF. The J gene is TRBJ1-4, the V gene TRBV15; tentative D call: TRBD1 (6 bases). The ends were cut back, 0 bases at V and 3 bases at J, with 11 bases in the middle. The germline CDR1 and CDR2 sequences are LNHNV and YYDKDF (reference sequence). This CDR3 contains 16 residues.

The J gene is TRBJ1-2, the V gene TRBV29-1, with TRBD1 matching over 8 bases. J gave up 8 bases and V 2 bases, and 4 bases lay outside the gene matches. Germline-derived CDR1 and CDR2 are SQVTM and ANQGSEA. This CDR3 has 12 amino acids. CDR3 sequence reads: CSVERTGQGYTF. DNA of the CDR3: TGCAGCGTTGAAAGGACAGGGCAAGGCTACACCTTC.

The chain couples TRBV3-1 (or the pseudogene TRBV3-2) to TRBJ1-3; D ambiguous. The CDR3 totals 15 residues. Trimming took 0 bases from V and 5 from J, leaving 11 bases between them. Germline assignment: CDR1 LGHDT and CDR2 YNNKEL (reference sequence). This CDR3 reads CASSQERAPRNTIYF. The CDR3 coding sequence is TGTGCCAGCAGCCAAGAGCGCGCACCTCGAAACACCATATATTTT.

This clone was recorded only once. The chain has TRBV11-2 and TRBJ2-5; TRBD2 might be the D (7 bases). The ends were cut back, 1 base at V and 4 bases at J, with 13 bases in the middle. Germline values: CDR1 SGHAT, CDR2 FQNNGV. This CDR3 has 15 residues. CDR3: CASSLAGGRGETQYF. Here the CDR3 DNA reads TGTGCCAGCAGCTTAGCGGGGGGCAGGGGAGAGACCCAGTACTTC.

CDR3: CASSQGPGTGGNEQFF. CDR3 coding DNA: TGCGCCAGCAGCCAAGGACCGGGGACAGGAGGCAATGAGCAGTTCTTC. The chain recombines TRBV4-1 with TRBJ2-1; 8 bases align to TRBD1. The germline CDR1 and CDR2 sequences are MGHRA and YSYEKL. This CDR3 spans 16 amino acids. V shed 1 base and J 6 bases; nucleotides not matched to a gene: 8.

The CDR3 coding sequence is TGTGCCAGCAGCCTCATCGGAGTTGAGTTCTTC. As protein: CASSLIGVEFF. This chain joins TRBV5-5 and TRBJ2-1; D unresolved. Germline assignment: CDR1 SGHKS and CDR2 YYEKEE (reference sequence). Trimming took 4 bases from V and 14 from J, leaving 13 bases between them. CDR3 size: 11 residues.

This chain joins TRBV5-1 and TRBJ2-3; 9 bases align to TRBD2. CDR3 size: 14 residues. V shed 6 bases, J shed 6 bases, and the junction held 8 bases outside the gene matches. Germline-derived CDR1 and CDR2 are SGHRS and YFSETQ. The CDR3 region has the DNA TGCGCCAGCACCACGGGACTAGCAGATGATACGCAGTATTTT. This gives the protein CASTTGLADDTQYF.

CDR3 sequence (DNA): TGTGCCAGCAGCAATAGCGGGGGACAAGAGACCCAGTACTTC. This codes for CASSNSGGQETQYF. This chain joins TRBV7-9 and TRBJ2-5; 9 nucleotides line up with TRBD2. V was pared by 5 bases and J by 2 bases, with 3 bases of the junction left unmatched. The germline V gene encodes CDR1 SEHNR and CDR2 FQNEAQ (reference sequence). This CDR3 is 14 amino acids long.

The J gene is TRBJ1-6, the V gene TRBV6-5; TRBD1 agrees at 7 bases. CDR1 and CDR2 (germline): MNHEY, SVGAGI. V dropped 1 base and J dropped 6; count of bases not matched to a gene: 3. CDR3 length equals 15 residues. The CDR3 region has the DNA TGTGCCAGCAGTTACTTGCAGGGGGGTAATTCACCCCTCCACTTT. This sequence encodes CASSYLQGGNSPLHF.